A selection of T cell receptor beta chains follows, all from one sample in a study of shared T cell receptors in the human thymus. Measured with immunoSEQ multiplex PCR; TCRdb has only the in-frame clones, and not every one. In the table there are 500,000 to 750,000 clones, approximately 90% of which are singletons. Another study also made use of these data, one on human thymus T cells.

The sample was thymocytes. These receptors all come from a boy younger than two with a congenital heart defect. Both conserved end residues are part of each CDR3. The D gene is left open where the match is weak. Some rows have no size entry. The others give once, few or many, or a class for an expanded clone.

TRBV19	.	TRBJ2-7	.	CASSPRPGEQYF	TGTGCCAGTAGTCCCCGGCCGGGCGAGCAGTACTTC
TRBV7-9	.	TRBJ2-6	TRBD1	CASSPPGTVYSGANVLTF	TGTGCCAGCAGCCCCCCCGGGACAGTCTACTCTGGGGCCAACGTCCTGACTTTC
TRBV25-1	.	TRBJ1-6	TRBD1	CASRRDRDYNSPLHF	TGTGCCAGCAGACGGGACAGAGATTATAATTCACCCCTCCACTTT
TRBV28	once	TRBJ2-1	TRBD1	CASSLTGSQEQFF	TGTGCCAGCAGTTTGACAGGGTCCCAGGAGCAGTTCTTC
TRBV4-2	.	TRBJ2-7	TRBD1	CASSAGTGVREQYF	TGTGCCAGCAGCGCCGGGACAGGGGTTCGAGAGCAGTACTTC
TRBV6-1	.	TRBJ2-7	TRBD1	CASRRQGAFEQYF	TGTGCCAGCAGACGACAGGGGGCGTTCGAGCAGTACTTC
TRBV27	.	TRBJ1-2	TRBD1	CASSPGWDRGNYGYTF	TGTGCCAGCAGTCCAGGTTGGGACAGGGGGAACTATGGCTACACCTTC
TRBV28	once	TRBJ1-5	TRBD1	CASSSDRDNQPQHF	TGTGCCAGCAGTTCCGACAGGGACAATCAGCCCCAGCATTTT
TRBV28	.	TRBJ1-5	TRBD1	CASSETGHQPQHF	TGTGCCAGCAGTGAGACAGGGCATCAGCCCCAGCATTTT
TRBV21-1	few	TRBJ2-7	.	CASSSWRGGSYEQYF	TGTGCCAGCAGCTCCTGGCGGGGGGGCTCCTACGAGCAGTACTTC
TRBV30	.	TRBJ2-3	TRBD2	CAWSVRAGGTDTQYF	TGTGCCTGGAGTGTAAGAGCGGGGGGCACAGATACGCAGTATTTT
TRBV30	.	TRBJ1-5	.	CAWSVGRRDTSVQPQHF	TGTGCCTGGAGTGTAGGCCGACGGGACACCTCAGTTCAGCCCCAGCATTTT
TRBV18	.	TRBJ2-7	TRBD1	CASSPPTGDYEQYF	TGTGCCAGCTCCCCTCCGACAGGGGACTACGAGCAGTACTTC
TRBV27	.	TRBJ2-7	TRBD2	CASSLSRREGLSYEQYF	TGTGCCAGCAGTTTAAGTCGGCGGGAGGGCCTCTCCTACGAGCAGTACTTC
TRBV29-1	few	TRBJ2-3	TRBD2	CSVDRPGLAESADTQYF	TGCAGCGTTGATAGGCCCGGACTAGCGGAGAGCGCAGATACGCAGTATTTT
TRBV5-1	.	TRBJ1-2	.	CASSLEPGGRYGYTF	TGCGCCAGCAGCTTGGAACCCGGGGGGAGGTATGGCTACACCTTC
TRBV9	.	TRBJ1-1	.	CASSSIPRPRAQNTEAFF	TGTGCCAGCAGCTCAATACCACGCCCGAGGGCCCAGAACACTGAAGCTTTCTTT
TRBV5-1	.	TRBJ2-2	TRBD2	CASSLERGSNTGELFF	TGCGCCAGCAGCTTGGAGCGGGGCTCGAACACCGGGGAGCTGTTTTTT
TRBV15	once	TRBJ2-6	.	CATSRGNRVSHSGANVLTF	TGTGCCACCAGCAGGGGGAACAGGGTTTCCCACTCTGGGGCCAACGTCCTGACTTTC
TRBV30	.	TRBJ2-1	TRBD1	CAWSLGTGGDNEQFF	TGTGCCTGGAGTTTGGGGACAGGGGGGGACAATGAGCAGTTCTTC
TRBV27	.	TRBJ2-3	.	CASSFSAGKRTDTQYF	TGTGCCAGCAGTTTTTCCGCGGGAAAACGGACAGATACGCAGTATTTT
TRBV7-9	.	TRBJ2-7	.	CASSLARPGRDEQYF	TGTGCCAGCAGCTTAGCAAGACCGGGAAGGGACGAGCAGTACTTC
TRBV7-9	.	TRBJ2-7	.	CASSLRGGQGSYEQYF	TGTGCCAGCAGCTTACGGGGGGGACAGGGCTCCTACGAGCAGTACTTC